This T cell receptor (beta chain) was sequenced during a study of blood T cell repertoires in COVID-19. Some clones are missing from TCRdb's copy, which holds only in-frame ones; the method was immunoSEQ multiplex PCR. The data contain 90,000 to 120,000 clones, over 75% of them singletons. The CDR3 has 18 residues. V lost 0 bases and J lost 0; bases outside the gene matches: 7. Germline loops: CDR1 SGHRS, CDR2 YFSETQ. Specimen: peripheral blood. The chain couples TRBV5-1 to TRBJ1-4; 8 bases are a match to TRBD1. This clonotype was obtained from a woman aged 70 to 79 with acute or convalescent COVID-19. CDR3 in amino acids: CASSLGQGASSTNEKLFF. The CDR3 DNA reads TGCGCCAGCAGCTTGGGCCAGGGGGCAAGCTCAACTAATGAAAAACTGTTTTTT. Together with reference TRBV5-1 and TRBJ1-4, the CDR3 gives the full variable domain: KAGVTQTPRYLIKTRGQQVTLSCSPISGHRSVSWYQQTPGQGLQFLFEYFSETQRNKGNFPGRFSGRQFSNSRSEMNVSTLELGDSALYLCASSLGQGASSTNEKLFFGSGTQLSVL.